A selection of T cell receptor beta chains follows, all from one sample in a study of cytotoxic CD8 clonotypes in ibrutinib-treated CLL. Measured with immunoSEQ multiplex PCR; TCRdb has only the in-frame clones, and not every one. This repertoire shows roughly 200,000 clones, approximately 75% found once; its top ten account for approximately 10%. The sequencing used PBMCs, collected after 12 months of ibrutinib treatment. These receptors were collected from a human donor with chronic lymphocytic leukemia. Both conserved end residues are part of each CDR3. The order of the fields is D gene, J gene, V gene, clone size, CDR3 protein, CDR3 DNA. D genes are given only for firm matches. A clone size is listed for some rows: how often the clone was seen (once, few, many), or a class if it is expanded.

- TRBJ1-2 TRBV5-6 - CASSLDRADGYTF TGTGCCAGCAGCTTGGACAGGGCGGATGGCTACACCTTC
- TRBJ1-4 TRBV7-2 - CASSFSANEKLFF TGTGCCAGCAGCTTTTCCGCTAATGAAAAACTGTTTTTT
TRBD2 TRBJ2-1 TRBV2 - CASSTGLAGPTSEQFF TGTGCCAGCAGTACGGGACTAGCGGGCCCTACTTCCGAGCAGTTCTTC
- TRBJ1-2 TRBV6-1 - CASSEAGGYGYTF TGTGCCAGCAGTGAAGCAGGGGGTTATGGCTACACCTTC
TRBD1 TRBJ1-1 TRBV28 - CASSRDRVGTEAFF TGTGCCAGCAGCAGAGACAGGGTTGGCACTGAAGCTTTCTTT
- TRBJ1-3 TRBV7-9 - CASSLVGGGNTIYF TGTGCCAGCAGCTTAGTAGGGGGTGGAAACACCATATATTTT
- TRBJ1-2 TRBV5-1 few CASSLAGEALGYTF TGCGCCAGCAGCTTGGCCGGAGAGGCCCTAGGCTACACCTTC
- TRBJ2-3 TRBV6-6 - CASSSGRPKTDTQYF TGTGCCAGCAGTTCTGGACGACCCAAGACAGATACGCAGTATTTT
- TRBJ1-3 TRBV4-1 once CASSQVGLASSGNTIYF TGCGCCAGCAGCCAAGTTGGATTGGCTAGCTCTGGAAACACCATATATTTT
- TRBJ2-7 TRBV11-2 - CASSSEDLESYEQYF TGTGCCAGCAGCTCAGAGGACCTTGAATCCTACGAGCAGTACTTC
- TRBJ2-3 TRBV7-2 - CASSSAQATQYF TGTGCCAGCAGCTCGGCCCAGGCTACGCAGTATTTT
- TRBJ1-1 TRBV5-6 - CASSPDGQVLAAFF TGTGCCAGCAGCCCGGACGGGCAGGTATTGGCAGCTTTCTTT
- TRBJ2-3 TRBV5-1 once CASSSDSWRDTQYF TGCGCCAGCAGCTCGGACAGTTGGAGAGATACGCAGTATTTT
- TRBJ2-7 TRBV29-1 - CSVVRPGRGAEQYF TGCAGCGTTGTCCGACCGGGACGTGGTGCCGAGCAGTACTTC
- TRBJ2-3 TRBV10-2 - CASRGPSTDTQYF TGCGCCAGCAGGGGTCCGAGCACAGATACGCAGTATTTT
TRBD1 TRBJ1-2 TRBV7-8 once CASSLSPPGQTIYGYTF TGTGCCAGCAGCTTAAGTCCCCCGGGACAGACAATCTATGGCTACACCTTC
TRBD1 TRBJ2-2 TRBV2 - CASSESSGQGYPGELFF TGTGCCAGCAGTGAGTCCTCGGGACAGGGGTATCCCGGGGAGCTGTTTTTT
- TRBJ2-7 TRBV5-4 few CASSFQGTYEQYF TGTGCCAGCAGCTTCCAGGGTACCTACGAGCAGTACTTC
- TRBJ2-4 TRBV28 - CASSFLGYRGKNIQYF TGTGCCAGCAGTTTCTTAGGCTATCGGGGCAAAAACATTCAGTACTTC
TRBD2 TRBJ2-3 TRBV5-1 - CASRKAGGLDTQYF TGCGCCAGCAGGAAAGCGGGGGGGCTCGATACGCAGTATTTT
- TRBJ2-3 TRBV7-6 - CASSSGVAGPGTDTQYF TGTGCCAGCAGCTCCGGGGTGGCGGGGCCGGGCACAGATACGCAGTATTTT
- TRBJ1-1 TRBV6-5 few CASSYSLVNTEAFF TGTGCCAGCAGTTACTCGTTAGTGAACACTGAAGCTTTCTTT
- TRBJ2-1 TRBV30 - CARSRGGSSNEQFF TGTGCTAGGTCCCGTGGGGGATCATCCAATGAGCAGTTCTTC
- TRBJ1-3 TRBV6-6 - CASSSQVRSGNTIYF TGTGCCAGCAGTTCACAGGTTCGCTCTGGAAACACCATATATTTT
- TRBJ2-3 TRBV11-2 - CASSLRGTDTQYF TGTGCCAGCAGCCTAAGGGGCACAGATACGCAGTATTTT
- TRBJ1-1 TRBV5-4 - CASSPGFVDNTEAFF TGTGCCAGCAGCCCTGGCTTTGTAGATAACACTGAAGCTTTCTTT
TRBD2 TRBJ2-1 TRBV4-1 - CASSLPSGGGNEQFF TGCGCCAGCAGCCTGCCCAGCGGGGGAGGTAATGAGCAGTTCTTC